This T cell receptor (beta chain) was profiled in a study of T cell responses to AZD1222 COVID-19 vaccine. A note on this clone: Its antigen is not known.

Study-level results: Only 5 or 6 people who got AZD1222 tested seropositive at baseline.

Profiled with immunoSEQ multiplex PCR; TCRdb holds only in-frame clones, not every one. The data hold 170,000 or so clones, with about 91% observed a single time. Pooled samples include second doses given at about 4 or 12 weeks. The receptor comes from an adult who received the AZD1222 COVID-19 vaccine. The material was peripheral blood, obtained 28 days after the second AZD1222 dose.

The CDR3 protein is CASSSTLRWAANTGELFF. In DNA form, the CDR3 reads TGTGCCAGCAGCTCGACATTACGGTGGGCCGCGAACACCGGGGAGCTGTTTTTT. The V and J genes are TRBV13 and TRBJ2-2; D is ambiguous. V was shortened by 4 bases and J by 0 bases, with 18 bases between the two germline ends. CDR3 length: 18 amino acids. From germline, CDR1 is PRHDT and CDR2 FYEKMQ (reference sequence).